This TCR beta chain comes out of a study of blood T cell repertoires in COVID-19. Germline loops: CDR1 SGHDT, CDR2 YYEEEE. This CDR3 has 15 residues. The V end was cut by 4 bases, the J end by 3 bases, with 17 bases between. The assay was immunoSEQ multiplex PCR, and TCRdb's table has in-frame clones only and misses some. Here the sample spans 150,000 to 200,000 clones, about four fifths being singletons. The receptor comes from a woman in her 70s with COVID-19, enrolled during active disease. This chain links TRBV5-6 with TRBJ2-7; a possible D gene is TRBD1 (6 bases). Material for sequencing was peripheral blood. CDR3 sequence (DNA): TGTGCCAGCAGCGCGAACAGGGAAACGGGCTACGAGCAGTACTTC. It is translated as CASSANRETGYEQYF. The full variable domain, completed using reference TRBV5-6 and TRBJ2-7, is DAGVTQSPTHLIKTRGQQVTLRCSPKSGHDTVSWYQQALGQGPQFIFQYYEEEERQRGNFPDRFSGHQFPNYSSELNVNALLLGDSALYLCASSANRETGYEQYFGPGTRLTVT.